This T cell receptor beta chain was observed in a study of blood T cell repertoires in COVID-19. Study-level background: The United States, Italy and Spain were the sources of the acute and convalescent COVID-19 samples. Nucleic acid was either cDNA or gDNA, and it came from T cells, B-cell-depleted T cells, or PBMCs.

The germline CDR1 and CDR2 sequences are LNHDA and SQIVND (reference sequence). V was trimmed by 7 bases and J by 0 bases, leaving 13 bases between them. This CDR3 region has 15 residues. Original methodology: For nucleated cells, counts were estimated from reference gene primer amplification. The protocol was immunoSEQ multiplex PCR, while the TCRdb copy is restricted to in-frame clones and leaves out a portion. From that table come the V and J calls and clone size; the DNA was used to work out D and trimming. This sample has approximately 470,000 clones, with 70% to 90% found just once. The V and J genes are TRBV19 and TRBJ2-1; D gene unclear. What was sequenced was peripheral blood. The clonotype was recovered from a human donor in a cohort sampled during active COVID-19. The CDR3 loop is CASNENPPSYNEQFF. DNA of the CDR3: TGTGCCAGTAATGAGAATCCCCCCTCCTACAATGAGCAGTTCTTC. Full variable domain (outside the CDR3, taken from reference TRBV19 and TRBJ2-1): DGGITQSPKYLFRKEGQNVTLSCEQNLNHDAMYWYRQDPGQGLRLIYYSQIVNDFQKGDIAEGYSVSREKKESFPLTVTSAQKNPTAFYLCASNENPPSYNEQFFGPGTRLTVL.